This TCR beta chain appears in the sequencing data of a study of CD8 T cells in ankylosing spondylitis. Quantitative molecular-barcoded 5'-RACE generated the TCR beta libraries. MiXCR, run by TCRdb on the 5' RACE reads, gives a single entry per CDR3 protein. Among hundreds of thousands of distinct CDR3 sequences listed, 20% to 25% were seen once. Notes on the study in general: Reportedly, disease-linked clones are significantly enriched in ankylosing spondylitis patients' matched synovial fluid. Made up of eight highly homologous variants, a TCR beta motif appeared characteristic of ankylosing spondylitis blood. There were earlier reports of some motif variants in reactive arthritis synovial fluid and blood.

CDR1 is SGDLS, CDR2 YYNGEE, per germline. The CDR3 has 19 residues. V dropped 0 bases and J dropped 0; count of bases not matched to a gene: 12. Regarding this clonotype: Its antigen is unknown.

Sequenced material: blood, either unsorted or a sorted T cell fraction (not recorded which). The sequence came from a male donor with ankylosing spondylitis or in good health (not recorded which). J is TRBJ2-3 and V is TRBV9, with 8 positions matching TRBD2. This CDR3 reads CASSVEWLRRGDSTDTQYF. The DNA of the CDR3 is TGTGCCAGCAGCGTAGAATGGCTCCGGCGGGGGGACAGCACAGATACGCAGTATTTT.